This T cell receptor (beta chain) originates from a study of CD8+ T cells in alopecia areata. For the study at large: The study gave treated patients oral tofacitinib at 5 to 10 mg twice daily. Tofacitinib treatment spanned 6 to 18 months, with 6 months off drug afterward.

CDR3 length: 16 residues. Germline V CDR1 and CDR2: MGHDK, SYGVNS. With 7 bases removed from V and 0 bases from J, the gap between germline ends came to 16 bases. Once RNA had been extracted, it was reverse transcribed into cDNA to act as the sequencing template. Clones were read by immunoSEQ multiplex PCR, and TCRdb kept only the in-frame ones, dropping some. The data contain 69,000 or so clones, about three fifths of them seen just once; the ten biggest clones take up roughly 18%. Punch biopsies of lesional scalp, plus peripheral blood, were taken from alopecia areata patients. Both CD4+ and CD8+ T cells were separated by sorting PBMCs.

The V gene is TRBV25-1, the J gene TRBJ2-4; no clear D. This sequence originates from a human donor with alopecia areata. The material sequenced was CD8+ T cells sorted from blood, taken at week 0. The CDR3 DNA sequence: TGTGCCAGCACCCGAGCCTATCGCCTAGCCAAAAACATTCAGTACTTC. It specifies CASTRAYRLAKNIQYF.